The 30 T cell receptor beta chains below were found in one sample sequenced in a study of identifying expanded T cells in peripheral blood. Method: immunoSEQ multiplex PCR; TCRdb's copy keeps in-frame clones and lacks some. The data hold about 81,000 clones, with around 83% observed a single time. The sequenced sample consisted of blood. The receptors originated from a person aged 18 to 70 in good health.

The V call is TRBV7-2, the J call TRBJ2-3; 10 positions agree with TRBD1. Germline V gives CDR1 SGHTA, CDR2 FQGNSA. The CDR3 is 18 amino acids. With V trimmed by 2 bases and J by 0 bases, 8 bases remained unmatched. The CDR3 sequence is CASSLRRDRGPSTDTQYF. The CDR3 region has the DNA TGTGCCAGCAGCTTACGGCGGGACAGGGGCCCAAGCACAGATACGCAGTATTTT.

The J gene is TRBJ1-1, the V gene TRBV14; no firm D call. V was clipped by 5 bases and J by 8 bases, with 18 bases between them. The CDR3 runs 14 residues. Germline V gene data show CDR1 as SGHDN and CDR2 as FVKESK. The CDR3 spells CASSSRISVGEAFF. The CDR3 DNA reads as TGTGCCAGCAGCTCCCGGATCTCGGTAGGCGAAGCTTTCTTT. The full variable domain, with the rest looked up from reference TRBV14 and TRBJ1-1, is EAGVTQFPSHSVIEKGQTVTLRCDPISGHDNLYWYRRVMGKEIKFLLHFVKESKQDESGMPNNRFLAERTGGTYSTLKVQPAELEDSGVYFCASSSRISVGEAFFGQGTRLTVV.

The CDR3 loop reads CASSLASQTEESSSGANVLTF. The CDR3, as DNA: TGTGCCAGCAGCTTAGCTTCACAGACGGAAGAATCAAGCTCTGGGGCCAACGTCCTGACTTTC. The chain employs TRBV7-6 and TRBJ2-6, with unresolved D. There are 21 residues in the CDR3. Germline values: CDR1 SGHVS, CDR2 FNYEAQ. V shed 0 bases and J shed 0 bases, with 21 bases lying between them.

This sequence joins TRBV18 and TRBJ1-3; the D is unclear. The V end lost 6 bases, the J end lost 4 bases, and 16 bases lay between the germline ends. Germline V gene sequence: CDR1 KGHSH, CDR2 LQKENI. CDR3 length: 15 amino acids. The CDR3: CASSQAIGSGNTIYF. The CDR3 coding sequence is TGTGCCAGCTCGCAGGCTATCGGGTCCGGAAACACCATATATTTT.

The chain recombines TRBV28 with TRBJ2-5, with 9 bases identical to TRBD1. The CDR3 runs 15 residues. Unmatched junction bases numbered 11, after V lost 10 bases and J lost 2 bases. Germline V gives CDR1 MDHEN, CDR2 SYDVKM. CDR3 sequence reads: CATYPTGGSQETQYF. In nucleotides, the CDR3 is TGTGCCACCTACCCTACAGGGGGCTCACAAGAGACCCAGTACTTC.

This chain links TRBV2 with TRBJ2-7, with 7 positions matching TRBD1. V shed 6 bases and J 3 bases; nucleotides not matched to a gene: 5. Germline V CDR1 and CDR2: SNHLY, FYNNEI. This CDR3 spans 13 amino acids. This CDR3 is CASRTTGNYEQYF. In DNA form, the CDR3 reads TGTGCCAGCAGGACGACAGGGAACTACGAGCAGTACTTC.

The CDR3 nucleotides read TGTGCCAGCAGCAAAGAGAAAGCTACAGGGGTAGCGGGACCGTACAATGAGCAGTTCTTC. It translates to CASSKEKATGVAGPYNEQFF. This rearrangement joins TRBV21-1 to TRBJ2-1; the DNA was not compared with TRBD2, the D call given in the table. TRBV21-1 is a pseudogene locus. The CDR3 sequence is 20 residues long.

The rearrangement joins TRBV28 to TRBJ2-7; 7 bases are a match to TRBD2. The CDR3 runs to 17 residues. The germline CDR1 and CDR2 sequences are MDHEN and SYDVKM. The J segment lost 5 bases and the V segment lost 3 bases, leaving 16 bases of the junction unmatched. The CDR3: CASSLVLGGEGENEQYF. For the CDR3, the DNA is TGTGCCAGCAGTTTGGTGTTAGGCGGGGAGGGCGAGAACGAGCAGTACTTC.

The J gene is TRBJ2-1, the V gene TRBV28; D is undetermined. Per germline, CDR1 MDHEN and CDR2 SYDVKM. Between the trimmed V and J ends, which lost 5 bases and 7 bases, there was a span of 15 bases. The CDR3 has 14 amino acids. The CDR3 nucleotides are TGTGCCAGCAGTCCCTCCGGGCTTTCAAATGAGCAGTTCTTC. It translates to CASSPSGLSNEQFF.

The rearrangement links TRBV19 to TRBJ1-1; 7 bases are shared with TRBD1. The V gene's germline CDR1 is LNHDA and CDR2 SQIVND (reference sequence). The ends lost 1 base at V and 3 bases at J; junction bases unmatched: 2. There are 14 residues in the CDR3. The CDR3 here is CASSIGDRDTEAFF. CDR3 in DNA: TGTGCCAGTAGTATAGGAGACAGGGACACTGAAGCTTTCTTT.

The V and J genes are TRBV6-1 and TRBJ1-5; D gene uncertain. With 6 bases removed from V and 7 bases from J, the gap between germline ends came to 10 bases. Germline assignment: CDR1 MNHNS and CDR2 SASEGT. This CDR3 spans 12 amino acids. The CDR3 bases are TGTGCCAGCAGGGTAGGGTCACAGCCCCAGCATTTT. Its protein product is CASRVGSQPQHF.

The DNA of the CDR3 is TGCGCCAGCAGCTTGGAGGGGACGAACAATGAGCAGTTCTTC. Its translation is CASSLEGTNNEQFF. This chain connects TRBV5-1 to TRBJ2-1; D possibly matches TRBD1 or TRBD2 (5 bases each). Per the germline V gene, CDR1 is SGHRS and CDR2 is YFSETQ. V was clipped by 0 bases and J by 5 bases, with 9 bases between them. The CDR3 has 14 amino acids.

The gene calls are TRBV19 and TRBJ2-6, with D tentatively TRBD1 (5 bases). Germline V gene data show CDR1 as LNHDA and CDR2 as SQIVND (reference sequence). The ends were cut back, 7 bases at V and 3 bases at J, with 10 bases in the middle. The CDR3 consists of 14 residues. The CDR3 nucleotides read TGTGCCAGTAAGGGGCAGATTGGGGCCAACGTCCTGACTTTC. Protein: CASKGQIGANVLTF.

CDR3 DNA: TGTGCCAGCAGTGGACAGCAAGAGACCCAGTACTTC. This codes for CASSGQQETQYF. The J gene is TRBJ2-5, the V gene TRBV6-5, with D tentatively TRBD1 (6 bases). CDR3 length: 12 amino acids. Germline V gene lookup returns CDR1 MNHEY and CDR2 SVGAGI. Trimming took off 5 bases at V and 2 bases at J, with 6 bases between the two ends.

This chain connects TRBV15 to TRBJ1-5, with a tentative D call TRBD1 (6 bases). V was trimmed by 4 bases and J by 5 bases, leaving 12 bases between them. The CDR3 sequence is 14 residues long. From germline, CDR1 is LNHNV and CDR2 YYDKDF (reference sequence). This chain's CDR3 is CATSTTGIYQPQHF. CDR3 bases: TGTGCCACCAGCACTACAGGGATTTATCAGCCCCAGCATTTT.

The CDR3 loop is CSVVGTRNEKLFF. CDR3 in DNA: TGCAGCGTTGTGGGCACAAGAAATGAAAAACTGTTTTTT. The genes are TRBV29-1 and TRBJ1-4; D is unresolved. Germline CDR1 and CDR2: SQVTM and ANQGSEA. V dropped 4 bases and J dropped 5 bases, with 11 bases sitting between them. This CDR3 has 13 residues. The complete variable domain, with remaining parts taken from reference TRBV29-1 and TRBJ1-4, reads SAVISQKPSRDICQRGTSLTIQCQVDSQVTMMFWYRQQPGQSLTLIATANQGSEATYESGFVIDKFPISRPNLTFSTLTVSNMSPEDSSIYLCSVVGTRNEKLFFGSGTQLSVL.

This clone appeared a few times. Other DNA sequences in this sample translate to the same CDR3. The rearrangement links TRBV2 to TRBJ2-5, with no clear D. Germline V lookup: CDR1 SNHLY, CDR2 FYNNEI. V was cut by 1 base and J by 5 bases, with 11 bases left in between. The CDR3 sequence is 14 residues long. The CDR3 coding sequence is TGTGCCAGCAGTGAAGGAGTTCGTCGGGAGACCCAGTACTTC. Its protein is CASSEGVRRETQYF.

The CDR3 bases are TGTGCCACCAGCAGAGCCAGTCTCGGCTACACCTTC. Its protein is CATSRASLGYTF. The chain links TRBV15 to TRBJ1-2; no clear D. The CDR3 covers 12 residues. The V gene's germline CDR1 is LNHNV and CDR2 YYDKDF (reference sequence). Trimming stripped 1 base from V and 8 bases from J, with 8 bases between.

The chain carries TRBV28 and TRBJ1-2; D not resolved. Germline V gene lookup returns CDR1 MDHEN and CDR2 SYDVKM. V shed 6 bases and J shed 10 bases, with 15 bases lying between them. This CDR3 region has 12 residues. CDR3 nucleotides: TGTGCCAGCAGCTTCTTCTGGGATGCCTACACCTTC. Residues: CASSFFWDAYTF.

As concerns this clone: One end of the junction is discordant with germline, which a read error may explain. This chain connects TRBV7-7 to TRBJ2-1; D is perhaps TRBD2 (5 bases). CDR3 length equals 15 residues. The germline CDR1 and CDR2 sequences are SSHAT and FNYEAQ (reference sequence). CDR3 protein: CASSLGVGVNNEQFF. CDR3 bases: TGTGCTAGCAGCTTAGGAGTGGGAGTCAACAATGAGCAGTTCTTC.

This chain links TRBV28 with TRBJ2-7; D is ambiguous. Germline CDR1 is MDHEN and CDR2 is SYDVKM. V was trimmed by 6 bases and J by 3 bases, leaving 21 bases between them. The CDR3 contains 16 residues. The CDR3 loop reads CASRTVDFGHNYEQYF. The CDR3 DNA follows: TGTGCCAGCAGGACCGTGGATTTTGGGCACAACTACGAGCAGTACTTC. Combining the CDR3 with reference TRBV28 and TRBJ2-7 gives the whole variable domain DVKVTQSSRYLVKRTGEKVFLECVQDMDHENMFWYRQDPGLGLRLIYFSYDVKMKEKGDIPEGYSVSREKKERFSLILESASTNQTSMYLCASRTVDFGHNYEQYFGPGTRLTVT.

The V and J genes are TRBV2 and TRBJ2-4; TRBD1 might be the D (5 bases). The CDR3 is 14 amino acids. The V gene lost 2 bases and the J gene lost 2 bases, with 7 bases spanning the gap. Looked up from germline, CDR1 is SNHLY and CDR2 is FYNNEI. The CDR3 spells CASSEQGTKNIQYF. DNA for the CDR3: TGTGCCAGCAGTGAACAGGGTACCAAAAACATTCAGTACTTC. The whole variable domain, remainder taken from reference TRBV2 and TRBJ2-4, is EPEVTQTPSHQVTQMGQEVILRCVPISNHLYFYWYRQILGQKVEFLVSFYNNEISEKSEIFDDQFSVERPDGSNFTLKIRSTKLEDSAMYFCASSEQGTKNIQYFGAGTRLSVL.

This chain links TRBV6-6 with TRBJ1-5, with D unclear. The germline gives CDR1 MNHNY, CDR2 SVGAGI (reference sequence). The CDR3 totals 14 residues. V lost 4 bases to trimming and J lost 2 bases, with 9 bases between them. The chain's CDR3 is CASSSQAGNQPQHF. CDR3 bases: TGTGCCAGCAGTTCCCAAGCGGGCAATCAGCCCCAGCATTTT.

CDR3 loop: CASSPDRGMEGEQYF. CDR3 in DNA: TGTGCCAGCAGTCCTGACAGGGGGATGGAGGGCGAGCAGTACTTC. V gene TRBV2 combines with J gene TRBJ2-7; 9 nucleotides agree with TRBD1. The V and J ends lost 5 bases and 6 bases, in that order; junction bases with no gene match: 11. Germline assignment: CDR1 SNHLY and CDR2 FYNNEI. This CDR3 comprises 15 residues.

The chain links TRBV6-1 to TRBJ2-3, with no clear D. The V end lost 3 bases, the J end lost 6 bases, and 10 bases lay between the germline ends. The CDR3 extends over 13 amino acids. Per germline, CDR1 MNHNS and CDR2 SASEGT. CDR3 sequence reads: CASSDQGSDTQYF. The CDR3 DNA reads TGTGCCAGCAGTGATCAAGGGTCCGATACGCAGTATTTT.

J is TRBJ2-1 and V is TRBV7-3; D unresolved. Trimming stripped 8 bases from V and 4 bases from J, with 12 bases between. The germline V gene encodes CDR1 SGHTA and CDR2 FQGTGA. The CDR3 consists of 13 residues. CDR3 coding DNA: TGTGCCAGCTCTTTCGGTCAGTACAATGAGCAGTTCTTC. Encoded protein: CASSFGQYNEQFF.

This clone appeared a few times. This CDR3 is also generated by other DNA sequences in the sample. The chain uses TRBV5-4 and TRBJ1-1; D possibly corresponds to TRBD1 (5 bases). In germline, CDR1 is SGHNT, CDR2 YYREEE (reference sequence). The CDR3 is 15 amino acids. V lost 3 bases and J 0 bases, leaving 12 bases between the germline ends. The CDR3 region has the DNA TGTGCCAGCAGCTCCTTGCAGGGATTGAACACTGAAGCTTTCTTT. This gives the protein CASSSLQGLNTEAFF.

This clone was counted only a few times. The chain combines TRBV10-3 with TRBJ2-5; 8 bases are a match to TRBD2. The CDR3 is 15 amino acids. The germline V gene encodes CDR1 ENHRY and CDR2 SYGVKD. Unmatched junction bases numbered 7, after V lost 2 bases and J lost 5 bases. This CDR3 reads CAISEGAGDGETQYF. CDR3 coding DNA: TGTGCCATCAGTGAGGGAGCGGGAGACGGGGAGACCCAGTACTTC.

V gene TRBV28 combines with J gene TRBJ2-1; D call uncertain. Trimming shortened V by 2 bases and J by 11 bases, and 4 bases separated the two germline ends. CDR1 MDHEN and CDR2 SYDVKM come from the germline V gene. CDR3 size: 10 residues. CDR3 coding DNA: TGTGCCAGCAGTTTAAGCCAGCAGTTCTTC. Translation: CASSLSQQFF.

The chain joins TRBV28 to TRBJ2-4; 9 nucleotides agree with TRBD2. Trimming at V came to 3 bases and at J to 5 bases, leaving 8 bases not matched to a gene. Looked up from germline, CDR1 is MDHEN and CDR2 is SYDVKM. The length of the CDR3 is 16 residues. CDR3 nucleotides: TGTGCCAGCAGTTTCCGAATAGCGGGAGTGGAAAACATTCAGTACTTC. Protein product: CASSFRIAGVENIQYF.